The 21 T cell receptor beta chains in this list originate from one sample, sequenced in a study of vaccination and CD4 T cells after COVID-19 (dated by TCRdb to the early 2020s). Sample treatment or condition, as interpreted from the label and publication: approximately 11-day PBMC culture with coronavirus spike peptide pools or control peptides (ViraFEST assay). Antigens for these TCRs are unknown. Libraries were constructed by PCR. Sequencing took place on an Illumina iSeq 100. DNA from cultured CD4+ T cells was subjected to TCR sequencing with the Oncomine TCR Beta short-read assay at the Johns Hopkins FTIC core. Clones were called with MiXCR by TCRdb after fastp trimmed the public reads at Q25, and only in-frame beta chains were retained. Identical CDR3 proteins give one entry, which carries the most common genes and DNA. This sample holds approximately 15,000 distinct CDR3 sequences; about 53% were observed only once. The biggest ten clones account for approximately 10% of the sample.

The sequenced sample was CD4+ T cells from blood, cultured in vitro. All receptors derive from a human donor who had recovered from COVID-19.

The V gene is TRBV6-5, the J gene TRBJ2-7, with 11 bases identical to TRBD2. The germline V gene has CDR1 MNHEY and CDR2 SVGAGI. Trimming took 0 bases from V and 1 from J; bases not matched to a gene: 2. The CDR3 spans 16 residues. CDR3 protein: CASSYSLAGVSYEQYF. CDR3 DNA sequence: TGTGCCAGCAGTTACTCACTAGCGGGAGTGTCCTACGAGCAGTACTTC.

The V call is TRBV11-3, the J call TRBJ2-7, with no clear D. Trimming pared 1 base from V and 1 base from J, leaving 11 bases between. Germline values: CDR1 SGHNT, CDR2 YENEEA. This CDR3 is built from 15 residues. The CDR3 is CASSLAAGASYEQYF. The CDR3 DNA reads TGTGCCAGCAGCTTAGCGGCCGGCGCGTCCTACGAGCAGTACTTC.

A single count supports this clonotype. The rearrangement joins TRBV20-1 to TRBJ2-1; 10 nucleotides match TRBD1. J was trimmed by 4 bases and V by 3 bases; bases with no gene match: 3. The CDR3 has 14 residues. Germline CDR1 and CDR2: DFQATT and SNEGSKA (reference sequence). CDR3 residues: CSASGQGGYNEQFF. The CDR3 nucleotides read TGCAGTGCTAGTGGACAGGGGGGGTACAATGAGCAGTTCTTC.

This chain uses TRBV28 with TRBJ1-1; 7 bases match TRBD1. This CDR3 is built from 14 residues. The trim removed 5 bases at V and 4 bases at J, leaving 7 bases unmatched. Germline-derived CDR1 and CDR2 are MDHEN and SYDVKM. The CDR3 coding sequence is TGTGCCAGCAGTCCGCTGGGACAGTCCACTGAAGCTTTCTTT. This codes for CASSPLGQSTEAFF.

The chain has TRBV20-1 and TRBJ1-6; 7 bases line up with TRBD1. The germline gives CDR1 DFQATT, CDR2 SNEGSKA (reference sequence). The CDR3 covers 14 residues. Trimming cost V 0 bases and J 10 bases; bases outside gene matches: 6. The CDR3 here is CSARDRDRQSPLHF. CDR3 DNA sequence: TGCAGTGCTAGAGACAGGGACAGACAATCACCCCTCCACTTT.

The rearrangement links TRBV21-1 to TRBJ2-1. TRBV21-1 corresponds to a pseudogene. This CDR3 has 16 amino acids. As DNA, the CDR3 is TGTGCCAGCAGCAAGATCGGCCAGAGCTCCTACAATGAGCAGTTCTTC. It yields the protein CASSKIGQSSYNEQFF.

This clonotype was seen only a few times. The V gene is TRBV6-1, the J gene TRBJ2-3; 9 bases match TRBD2. The CDR3 sequence is 15 residues long. The V and J ends lost 4 bases and 5 bases, in that order; junction bases with no gene match: 7. Germline assignment: CDR1 MNHNS and CDR2 SASEGT. CDR3 coding DNA: TGTGCCAGCAGTGTCGTAGCGGGGGATCGAGATACGCAGTATTTT. This codes for CASSVVAGDRDTQYF.

Here the CDR3 DNA reads TGCAGCGTTGAAGATCAGGGGAGCGGGGGGTTCTATGGCTACACCTTC. Translating gives CSVEDQGSGGFYGYTF. The chain couples TRBV29-1 to TRBJ1-2, with D perhaps matching TRBD1 (6 bases). V dropped 0 bases and J dropped 4 bases, with 18 bases sitting between them. Germline lookup yields CDR1 SQVTM and CDR2 ANQGSEA. This CDR3 region has 16 residues. The whole variable domain, remainder taken from reference TRBV29-1 and TRBJ1-2, is SAVISQKPSRDICQRGTSLTIQCQVDSQVTMMFWYRQQPGQSLTLIATANQGSEATYESGFVIDKFPISRPNLTFSTLTVSNMSPEDSSIYLCSVEDQGSGGFYGYTFGSGTRLTVV.

V gene TRBV15 combines with J gene TRBJ1-2; D perhaps matches TRBD1 (5 bases). The CDR3 has 17 residues. Between the trimmed V and J ends, which lost 4 bases and 0 bases, there was a span of 18 bases. CDR1 is LNHNV and CDR2 is YYDKDF in the germline V gene (reference sequence). CDR3 in DNA: TGTGCCACCAGCATCTCCCAGGGAGCCTTTACTAACTATGGCTACACCTTC. Translated, it gives CATSISQGAFTNYGYTF.

In DNA form, the CDR3 reads TGCAGTGCTAGAAGTGCTGGGTGGGACGGCCGTTCGCCCCAGCATTTT. It specifies CSARSAGWDGRSPQHF. This rearrangement joins TRBV20-1 to TRBJ1-5; possible D gene TRBD1, 5 bases. The CDR3 runs 16 residues. CDR1 DFQATT and CDR2 SNEGSKA come from the germline V gene (reference sequence). V dropped 2 bases and J dropped 9 bases, with 23 bases sitting between them.

CDR3 amino acids: CASSEVGSLASTDTQYF. CDR3 DNA sequence: TGTGCCAGCAGTGAAGTTGGCTCACTCGCTAGCACAGATACGCAGTATTTT. This chain links TRBV6-1 with TRBJ2-3, with D hard to call. The CDR3 covers 17 residues. Germline V gene sequence: CDR1 MNHNS, CDR2 SASEGT. V lost 1 base, J lost 0 bases, and 14 bases lay in between.

The V gene is TRBV6-5, the J gene TRBJ1-2, with TRBD1 matching 7 bases. Germline V lookup: CDR1 MNHEY, CDR2 SVGAGI. J lost 7 bases, V lost 2 bases, and 1 base had no gene match. The CDR3 consists of 12 residues. The CDR3 DNA reads as TGTGCCAGCAGTTACAACAGGGGTGGCTACACCTTC. Its translation is CASSYNRGGYTF.

This clonotype was picked up one time. The gene calls are TRBV12-3 or TRBV12-4 and TRBJ2-2; possibly TRBD1 for D (5 bases). Deletions cut 3 bases from V and 6 bases from J, with 14 bases between. This CDR3 is 15 amino acids long. The CDR3 spells CASSFRGTDAGELFF. The CDR3 coding sequence is TGTGCCAGCAGTTTTAGGGGCACCGACGCCGGGGAGCTGTTTTTT.

CDR3 bases: TGTGCCAGCAGTTTCCCCAAGGGCGATCAAAGCTCGAATGAGCAGTTCTTC. This translates into CASSFPKGDQSSNEQFF. The chain has TRBV6-5 and TRBJ2-1, with D unresolved. V lost 4 bases to trimming and J lost 7 bases, with 23 bases between them. The CDR3 is made up of 17 amino acids. Per the germline V gene, CDR1 is MNHEY and CDR2 is SVGAGI.

This clonotype was found a few times. The CDR3 reads CASSNLQGNTEAFF. CDR3 nucleotides: TGTGCCAGCAGTAACTTACAGGGTAACACTGAAGCTTTCTTT. This chain links TRBV6-5 with TRBJ1-1; tentative D call: TRBD1 (6 bases). Germline V CDR1 and CDR2: MNHEY, SVGAGI. The CDR3 is 14 amino acids. V was clipped by 5 bases and J by 2 bases, with 12 bases between them.

The chain has TRBV20-1 and TRBJ1-6, with 9 bases identical to TRBD1. This CDR3 region has 14 residues. Germline values: CDR1 DFQATT, CDR2 SNEGSKA (reference sequence). With V trimmed by 4 bases and J by 7 bases, 5 bases remained unmatched. Here the CDR3 reads CSAIRDRANSPLHF. The CDR3 DNA is TGCAGTGCTATCCGGGACAGGGCCAATTCACCCCTCCACTTT.

This chain links TRBV19 with TRBJ2-1; 7 bases fit TRBD2. CDR3 length: 14 residues. Trimming removed 6 bases from V and 7 bases from J; junction bases left unmatched: 9. Looked up from germline, CDR1 is LNHDA and CDR2 is SQIVND (reference sequence). CDR3 sequence: CASRAGELRNEQFF. CDR3 nucleotides: TGTGCCAGTAGGGCGGGAGAACTGAGGAATGAGCAGTTCTTC.

This clonotype was observed a handful of times. This rearrangement joins TRBV20-1 to TRBJ2-5; D may be TRBD2 (5 bases). Germline CDR1 is DFQATT and CDR2 is SNEGSKA (reference sequence). The length of the CDR3 is 16 residues. V lost 2 bases to trimming and J lost 1 base, with 17 bases between them. The CDR3 DNA is TGCAGTGCTAGATCAGCTAGCAGCCTGATCCAAGAGACCCAGTACTTC. This gives the protein CSARSASSLIQETQYF.

The J gene is TRBJ2-1, the V gene TRBV29-1; 9 nucleotides line up with TRBD2. The junction had 12 bases not matched to a gene; V was cut back by 6 bases and J by 0 bases. The germline gives CDR1 SQVTM, CDR2 ANQGSEA. The CDR3 runs 17 residues. CDR3: CSVGGTSRTSSYNEQFF. Here the CDR3 DNA reads TGCAGCGTCGGCGGGACTAGCAGAACAAGCTCCTACAATGAGCAGTTCTTC.

The table lists this clonotype with a few counts. The chain links TRBV7-2 to TRBJ2-1, with D tentatively TRBD2 (6 bases). V lost 1 base to trimming and J lost 1 base, with 11 bases between them. The CDR3 contains 16 residues. Germline V gene sequence: CDR1 SGHTA, CDR2 FQGNSA. The CDR3 sequence: CASSLVRGRSYNEQFF. Here the CDR3 DNA reads TGTGCCAGCAGCTTAGTACGTGGGAGGTCCTACAATGAGCAGTTCTTC.

This clonotype was detected only once. This sequence joins TRBV2 and TRBJ2-3; TRBD2 aligns across 7 bases. CDR1 is SNHLY and CDR2 is FYNNEI in the germline V gene. This CDR3 is built from 15 residues. V dropped 7 bases and J dropped 3; count of bases not matched to a gene: 10. The CDR3 coding sequence is TGTGCCAGCATTAGGCCGGGACTACAAACAGATACGCAGTATTTT. It translates to CASIRPGLQTDTQYF.